This note documents a single TCR beta chain sequence. The data were obtained in a study of blood T cells in healthy people across ages. Primers used in a second PCR of about 7 to 12 cycles were a sample-barcoded 5' primer and a J-beta primer mix. One entry per CDR3 protein, called by TCRdb with MiXCR from the 5' RACE reads. Among some 1 million distinct CDR3 sequences listed, under 55% were seen once. The CDR3 runs 14 residues. V was pared by 0 bases and J by 10 bases, with 7 bases of the junction left unmatched. Germline lookup yields CDR1 DFQATT and CDR2 SNEGSKA (reference sequence). Individuals who donated were healthy Caucasians from Russia aged 6 to 90.

The sequenced sample was blood. The chain joins TRBV20-1 to TRBJ2-1, with 9 positions matching TRBD2. This clonotype originated in a woman aged 55 to 70 in good health. DNA of the CDR3: TGCAGTGCTAGAGATATGCCTAGCGGGAAGGAGCAGTTCTTC. Protein product: CSARDMPSGKEQFF.